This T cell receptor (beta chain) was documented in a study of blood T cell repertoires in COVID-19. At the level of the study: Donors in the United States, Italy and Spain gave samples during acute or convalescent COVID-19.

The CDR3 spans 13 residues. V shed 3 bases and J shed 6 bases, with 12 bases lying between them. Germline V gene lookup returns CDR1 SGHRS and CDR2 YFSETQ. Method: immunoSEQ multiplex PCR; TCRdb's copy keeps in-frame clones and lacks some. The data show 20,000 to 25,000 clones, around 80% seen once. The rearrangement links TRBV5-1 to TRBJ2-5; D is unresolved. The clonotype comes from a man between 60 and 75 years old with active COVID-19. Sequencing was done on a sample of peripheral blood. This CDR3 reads CASSSAPGKTQYF. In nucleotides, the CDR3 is TGCGCCAGCAGCTCGGCTCCAGGAAAGACCCAGTACTTC.